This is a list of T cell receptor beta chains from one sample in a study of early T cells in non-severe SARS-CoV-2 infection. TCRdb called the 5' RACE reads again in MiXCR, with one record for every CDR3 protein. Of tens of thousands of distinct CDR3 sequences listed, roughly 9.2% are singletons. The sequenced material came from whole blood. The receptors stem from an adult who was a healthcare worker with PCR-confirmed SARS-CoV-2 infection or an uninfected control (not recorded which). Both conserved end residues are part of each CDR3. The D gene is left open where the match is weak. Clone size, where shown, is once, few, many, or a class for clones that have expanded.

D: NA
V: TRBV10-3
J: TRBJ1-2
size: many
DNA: TGTGCCATCAGTGAATTTGAGGGGGGCTACACCTTC
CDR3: CAISEFEGGYTF

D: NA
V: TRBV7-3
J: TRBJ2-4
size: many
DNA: TGTGCCAGCAGCTTCTATTGGGACGGGGAAGAAGCCAAAAACATTCAGTACTTC
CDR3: CASSFYWDGEEAKNIQYF

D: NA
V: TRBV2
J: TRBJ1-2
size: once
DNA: TGTGCCAGCAAGTCCGAAAATGATGGCTACACCTTC
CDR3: CASKSENDGYTF

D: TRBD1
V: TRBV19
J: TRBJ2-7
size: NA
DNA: TGTGCCAGTAGTAACCAGGGGGCTTCCTACGAGCAGTACTTC
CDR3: CASSNQGASYEQYF

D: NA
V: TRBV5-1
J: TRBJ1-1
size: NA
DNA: TGCGCCAGCAGCTACTTTGCGGGGCAGGGTGGTACTGAAGCTTTCTTT
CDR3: CASSYFAGQGGTEAFF

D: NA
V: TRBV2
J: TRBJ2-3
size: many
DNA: TGTGCCAGCAGTGATGGACGGTGGGGGACTGTCTCAGATACGCAGTATTTT
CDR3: CASSDGRWGTVSDTQYF

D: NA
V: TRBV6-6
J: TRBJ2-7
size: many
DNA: TGTGCCAGTGGGTGGGGAGAGCAGTACTTC
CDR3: CASGWGEQYF

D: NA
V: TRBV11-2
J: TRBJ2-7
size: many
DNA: TGTGCCAGCACCGCGCGGCGGGACGAGCAGTACTTC
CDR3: CASTARRDEQYF

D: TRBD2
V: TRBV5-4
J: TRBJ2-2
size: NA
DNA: TGTGCCAGCAGCGTGACTAGCGGGAGGCCGCGCACCGGGGAGCTGTTTTTT
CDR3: CASSVTSGRPRTGELFF

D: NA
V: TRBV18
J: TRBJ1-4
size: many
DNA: TGTGCCAGCTCCCCCCAGGAGGGCTTGAATGAAAAACTGTTTTTT
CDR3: CASSPQEGLNEKLFF

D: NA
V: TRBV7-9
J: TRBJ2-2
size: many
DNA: TGTGCCAGCAGCACCTACGAGGGGCCGAACACCGGGGAGCTGTTTTTT
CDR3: CASSTYEGPNTGELFF

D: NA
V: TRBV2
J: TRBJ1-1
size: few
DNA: TGTGCCAGCAGTGTTGACGGTTTTGGGGCTTTCTTT
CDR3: CASSVDGFGAFF

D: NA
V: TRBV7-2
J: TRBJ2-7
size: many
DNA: TGTGCCAGCAGCCTCAATAGGGGTGAGGAGCAGTACTTC
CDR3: CASSLNRGEEQYF

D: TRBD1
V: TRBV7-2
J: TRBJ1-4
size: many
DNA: TGTGCCAGCAGCCCTCAGGGACAGGAGGACGAAAAACTGTTTTTT
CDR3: CASSPQGQEDEKLFF

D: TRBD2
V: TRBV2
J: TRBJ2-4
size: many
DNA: TGTGCCAGCAGTGAAGGCGGGAGGGCCGGAAACATTCAGTACTTC
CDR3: CASSEGGRAGNIQYF

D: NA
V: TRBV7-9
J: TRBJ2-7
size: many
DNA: TGTGCCAGCAGCTTAGGAGACGAGCAGTACTTC
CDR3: CASSLGDEQYF